Sequencing of this T cell receptor (beta chain) was carried out in a study of blood T cell repertoires in COVID-19 (TCRdb year 2020). Regarding the research as a whole: Samples covering the acute and convalescent phases of COVID-19 were provided by collaborators in the United States, Italy and Spain. Where available, HLA class I and class II types were obtained from metadata supplied by the sample provider rather than from assay-based typing. Samples were obtained from the ongoing ImmuneRACE study (first 160 participants) and from about 1,300 subjects provided by 6 global collaborators. Subjects who had been exposed to COVID-19, were actively infected with it, or had recovered from it provided the deeply sampled blood TCRbeta repertoires that made up the dataset. A freely available public database, intended as a resource for researchers studying the immune response to SARS-CoV-2, is where the repertoires were released. A de-identified subject ID, COVID-19 status, age in years and sex were almost always included in the sample metadata. The prospective study material was composed of cDNA or gDNA derived from T cells, B-cell-depleted T cells, or PBMCs. The investigation overall reported the following: How much clinical and demographic metadata was included differed by source and by participant, and the metadata was provided uncurated.

About this clone itself: No cognate antigen has been identified for it. No base quality information exists; no much larger clone differs at one position.

The collaborating institutions used their own protocols to collect whole blood in K2EDTA tubes. For TCRbeta analysis, collaborator samples were shipped as frozen whole blood, as isolated PBMCs, or as DNA extracted from either sample type. TCRbeta CDR3 regions were amplified from genomic DNA by means of the immunoSEQ Assay, a bias-controlled multiplex PCR. The original pipeline was this. Within the assay, amplification of reference gene primers was used to estimate how many nucleated cells each sample contained. To quantify the absolute abundance of each unique TCRbeta CDR3 rearrangement, sequence reads were collapsed and filtered. Productive Simpson clonality was computed per sample as the square root of Simpson's diversity index over productive rearrangements. TCRdb holds this immuneACCESS table with in-frame rearrangements only. Some clones are missing; in checked studies, unresolved V genes explain under half, and the rest has no known cause. V and J calls and clone size are as listed in that table; D and trimming were resolved from the DNA. This sample gives hundreds of thousands of clones in total; 80% to 90% of them show up just once. About 4.4% of the sample comes from the top ten.

As encoded in the germline V gene (reference sequence), CDR1 is MNHEY while CDR2 is SMNVEV. Reading from cysteine to phenylalanine, the CDR3 counts 14 amino acids. Only CDR3 DNA remains: 42 bases, in frame from the first base. V is cut back by 6 bases and J by 4 bases, with 6 bases in the junction unmatched. Sequenced material: peripheral blood. The sequence is built from TRBV27 and TRBJ1-2; 9 central bases correspond to TRBD1. The receptor was isolated from an older woman with acute or convalescent COVID-19. Here the CDR3 is given as CASREQGAGYGYTF. The nucleotide sequence is given as TGTGCCAGCAGGGAACAGGGGGCCGGCTATGGCTACACCTTC.